What follows are 14 T cell receptor beta chains derived from one specimen sequenced in a study of cytomegalovirus exposure and HLA in healthy donors. TCRdb keeps only in-frame clones here, not all; method: immunoSEQ multiplex PCR. This sample has under 200,000 clones, with approximately 78% found just once. Input material: PBMCs. All receptors come from a woman aged 25 to 39 in good health and CMV-seronegative.

This chain connects TRBV5-1 to TRBJ2-2, with 7 nucleotides matching TRBD1. CDR1 and CDR2 (germline): SGHRS, YFSETQ. Trimming removed 0 bases from V and 3 bases from J; junction bases left unmatched: 2. The CDR3 runs to 15 residues. The CDR3 protein is CASSLATGDTGELFF. In DNA, the CDR3 is TGCGCCAGCAGCTTGGCCACAGGGGACACCGGGGAGCTGTTTTTT.

The genes are TRBV5-6 and TRBJ2-7; 8 nucleotides agree with TRBD1. CDR1 and CDR2 (germline): SGHDT, YYEEEE. CDR3 length: 14 residues. V dropped 3 bases and J dropped 3; count of bases not matched to a gene: 5. In DNA, the CDR3 is TGTGCCAGCAGCTCGCAGACAGGGGTCTACGAGCAGTACTTC. Protein sequence: CASSSQTGVYEQYF.

The CDR3 spells CASSLAGQLDYTF. In DNA form, the CDR3 reads TGTGCCAGCAGCTTAGCGGGACAGTTGGACTACACCTTC. The chain carries TRBV7-2 and TRBJ1-2, with TRBD1 matching over 7 bases. CDR1 and CDR2 from the germline V gene are SGHTA and FQGNSA. The CDR3 is 13 amino acids. V dropped 0 bases and J dropped 10; count of bases not matched to a gene: 5.

This clone has only a few counts. This rearrangement joins TRBV7-9 to TRBJ2-7; TRBD1 aligns across 7 bases. The CDR3 has 14 residues. The V gene's germline CDR1 is SEHNR and CDR2 FQNEAQ (reference sequence). V dropped 5 bases and J dropped 3; count of bases not matched to a gene: 7. The CDR3 DNA reads as TGTGCCAGCAGCCTGGTGGACAGGCTCTACGAGCAGTACTTC. It encodes CASSLVDRLYEQYF.

J is TRBJ1-1 and V is TRBV5-1, with TRBD1 matching over 10 bases. Germline loops: CDR1 SGHRS, CDR2 YFSETQ. V dropped 4 bases and J dropped 7; count of bases not matched to a gene: 25. The CDR3 has 20 residues. In DNA form, the CDR3 reads TGCGCCAGCAGCCTAAGACAGGGGGCAAAGGCGACCACCTCCAGACTTGAAGCTTTCTTT. Protein product: CASSLRQGAKATTSRLEAFF.

This rearrangement joins TRBV27 to TRBJ1-1, with unresolved D. Germline assignment: CDR1 MNHEY and CDR2 SMNVEV (reference sequence). CDR3 length: 13 residues. V shed 6 bases and J shed 5 bases, with 13 bases lying between them. The CDR3 protein is CASSPLGFTEAFF. CDR3 bases: TGTGCCAGCAGCCCCCTCGGGTTTACTGAAGCTTTCTTT.

CDR3 coding DNA: TGTGCCAGCAGTGAGCGGGATGAGCAGTTCTTC. Protein: CASSERDEQFF. V usage is TRBV2 and J usage is TRBJ2-1, with D possibly TRBD2 on 5 matching bases. Between the trimmed V and J ends, which lost 3 bases and 8 bases, there was a span of 5 bases. Looked up from germline, CDR1 is SNHLY and CDR2 is FYNNEI. The CDR3 has 11 residues.

This chain links TRBV6-5 with TRBJ1-1, with D unresolved. With 5 bases removed from V and 1 base from J, the gap between germline ends came to 14 bases. Germline V gene lookup returns CDR1 MNHEY and CDR2 SVGAGI. This CDR3 has 15 amino acids. CDR3 residues: CASSPHGSWNTEAFF. Here the CDR3 DNA reads TGTGCCAGCAGTCCCCACGGGAGCTGGAACACTGAAGCTTTCTTT.

The CDR3 loop reads CASSPRGGPVYGYTF. CDR3 coding DNA: TGTGCCAGCAGTCCCCGTGGAGGCCCGGTCTATGGCTACACCTTC. This chain connects TRBV28 to TRBJ1-2; D gene uncertain. The germline CDR1 and CDR2 sequences are MDHEN and SYDVKM. The CDR3 consists of 15 residues. V shed 5 bases and J shed 4 bases, with 17 bases lying between them.

The chain has TRBV7-9 and TRBJ2-5, with D possibly matching TRBD1 (5 bases). The CDR3 is 15 residues long. CDR1 is SEHNR and CDR2 is FQNEAQ in the germline V gene (reference sequence). Deletions cut 6 bases from V and 3 bases from J, with 17 bases between. This CDR3 reads CASSYVTLGEETQYF. Here the CDR3 DNA reads TGTGCCAGCAGTTACGTTACCTTAGGGGAAGAGACCCAGTACTTC.

In its sample, this clone was seen once. This chain connects TRBV6-4 to TRBJ1-6; D uncertain. V was shortened by 5 bases and J by 7 bases, with 12 bases between the two germline ends. The CDR3 is 14 residues long. Germline lookup yields CDR1 MRHNA and CDR2 SNTAGT. The CDR3: CASSLGRPNSPLHF. CDR3 DNA sequence: TGTGCCAGCAGTCTGGGCAGGCCGAATTCACCCCTCCACTTT.

J is TRBJ2-7 and V is TRBV9; 7 nucleotides match TRBD1. V gave up 3 bases and J gave up 2 bases; unmatched junction bases: 2. CDR1 is SGDLS and CDR2 is YYNGEE in the germline V gene. The length of the CDR3 is 13 residues. The CDR3 loop reads CASSGQGTYEQYF. CDR3 in DNA: TGTGCCAGCAGCGGACAGGGCACCTACGAGCAGTACTTC.

The genes are TRBV4-1 and TRBJ1-1; D is possibly TRBD1 (6 bases). The V end was cut by 0 bases, the J end by 5 bases, with 13 bases between. The CDR3 covers 15 residues. Germline V gene sequence: CDR1 MGHRA, CDR2 YSYEKL. The CDR3 region is CASSQDQGRDTEAFF. The CDR3, as DNA: TGCGCCAGCAGCCAAGATCAGGGGAGAGATACTGAAGCTTTCTTT.

This chain connects TRBV2 to TRBJ2-7, with D hard to call. The germline V gene has CDR1 SNHLY and CDR2 FYNNEI. This CDR3 spans 14 amino acids. V was pared by 5 bases and J by 0 bases, with 11 bases between. The CDR3 spells CASSRRSRSYEQYF. CDR3 nucleotide sequence: TGTGCCAGCAGTAGGAGATCACGCTCCTACGAGCAGTACTTC.